Each of the 9 T cell receptor beta chains below was sequenced from the same sample in a study of blood T cell repertoires in COVID-19. Repertoires were generated with immunoSEQ multiplex PCR, while TCRdb's copy carries only in-frame clones and drops some. The table has 250,000 to 300,000 clones, more than 75% seen once. The material sequenced was peripheral blood. These receptors were collected from an older woman with COVID-19, enrolled during active disease.

This clone was found a few times. V and J are TRBV30 and TRBJ1-2; 10 nucleotides line up with TRBD1. Germline V CDR1 and CDR2: GTSNPN, SVGIG (reference sequence). The V and J ends lost 4 bases and 4 bases, in that order; junction bases with no gene match: 6. The CDR3 runs 14 residues. The CDR3 spells CAWNTDRGPYGYTF. The CDR3 DNA reads as TGTGCCTGGAACACTGACAGGGGGCCCTATGGCTACACCTTC.

The CDR3 DNA reads as TGTGCCAGCGCCTTCACAGGGACCCGACGTGAGCAGTACTTC. This encodes CASAFTGTRREQYF. The chain is built from TRBV19 and TRBJ2-7, with D perhaps TRBD1 (6 bases). CDR3 length: 14 amino acids. Germline V gene lookup returns CDR1 LNHDA and CDR2 SQIVND (reference sequence). Trimming stripped 9 bases from V and 7 bases from J, with 22 bases between.

The V gene is TRBV28, the J gene TRBJ2-2, with a tentative D call TRBD1 (5 bases). In germline, CDR1 is MDHEN, CDR2 SYDVKM. This CDR3 spans 14 amino acids. The germline V and J ends were trimmed by 3 bases and 7 bases, with 12 bases remaining between them. CDR3 loop: CASSLKGKYGELFF. The CDR3 DNA is TGTGCCAGCAGTTTGAAGGGGAAGTACGGGGAGCTGTTTTTT.

The J gene is TRBJ2-1, the V gene TRBV11-1, with TRBD2 matching over 13 bases. Trimming at V came to 7 bases and at J to 10 bases, leaving 10 bases not matched to a gene. The CDR3 runs 15 residues. Germline CDR1 reads SGHAT; CDR2 reads FQDESV (reference sequence). This CDR3 reads CASTTGTSGISEQFF. As DNA, the CDR3 is TGTGCCAGCACCACCGGGACTAGCGGGATAAGCGAGCAGTTCTTC.

V gene TRBV10-1 combines with J gene TRBJ2-1, with D possibly TRBD2 on 6 matching bases. In germline, CDR1 is WNHNN, CDR2 SYGVQD (reference sequence). V was clipped by 2 bases and J by 9 bases, with 20 bases between them. The CDR3 has 16 amino acids. CDR3 bases: TGCGCCAGCAGTGAGCATCTTGGGACTGATTTGGTTGAGCAGTTCTTC. It encodes CASSEHLGTDLVEQFF.

The DNA for the CDR3 is TGTGCCACCAGTGACCCCGGGACTAGCGGGAGGCAGTTCTTC. Encoded protein: CATSDPGTSGRQFF. The chain uses TRBV24-1 and TRBJ2-1, with 14 bases matching TRBD2. The germline CDR1 and CDR2 sequences are KGHDR and SFDVKD. V shed 4 bases, J shed 12 bases, and the junction held 4 bases outside the gene matches. This CDR3 is built from 14 residues.

The V call is TRBV7-9, the J call TRBJ2-1, with D maybe TRBD2 (5 bases). The CDR3 covers 17 residues. Germline values: CDR1 SEHNR, CDR2 FQNEAQ (reference sequence). V was trimmed by 5 bases and J by 0 bases, leaving 17 bases between them. Written as DNA, the CDR3 is TGTGCCAGCAGCGGCCCGGGGAGTCTCAGCTCCTACAATGAGCAGTTCTTC. Its translation is CASSGPGSLSSYNEQFF.

V usage is TRBV6-4 and J usage is TRBJ1-1, with D unclear. This CDR3 is 13 amino acids long. Germline V lookup: CDR1 MRHNA, CDR2 SNTAGT. V lost 6 bases and J 3 bases, leaving 11 bases between the germline ends. The CDR3 region has the DNA TGTGCCAGCAGACTCTACGAGGACACTGAAGCTTTCTTT. Protein: CASRLYEDTEAFF.

The chain recombines TRBV6-2 or TRBV6-3 with TRBJ2-1; 15 bases are a match to TRBD2. The CDR3 covers 20 residues. Germline V gene data show CDR1 as MNHEY and CDR2 as SVGEGT. V was pared by 2 bases and J by 3 bases, with 11 bases of the junction left unmatched. CDR3 nucleotide sequence: TGTGCCAGCAGTTACCGGACTAGCGGGAGGGGCGGGGTCATCTACAATGAGCAGTTCTTC. It codes for CASSYRTSGRGGVIYNEQFF.